These 24 T cell receptor beta chains share one sample of origin, sequenced in a study of CD8 T cells in ankylosing spondylitis. TCRdb reprocessed the 5' RACE reads with MiXCR, giving one entry per CDR3 protein. Of some 150,000 distinct CDR3 sequences detected, roughly 11% appear once; the ten largest clones hold about 4%. Sequences were obtained from blood, either unsorted or a sorted T cell fraction (not recorded which). The receptors stem from a female donor with ankylosing spondylitis or in good health (not recorded which).

The J gene is TRBJ2-5, the V gene TRBV5-1; D is unresolved. Deletions cut 3 bases from V and 8 bases from J, with 14 bases between. The CDR3 is 13 amino acids. The germline V gene encodes CDR1 SGHRS and CDR2 YFSETQ. The CDR3 sequence is CASSYDSRGTQYF. CDR3 DNA sequence: TGCGCCAGCAGCTACGACTCCCGCGGAACCCAGTACTTC.

The V call is TRBV20-1, the J call TRBJ1-3, with 8 bases identical to TRBD1. V was pared by 1 base and J by 3 bases, with 5 bases of the junction left unmatched. In germline, CDR1 is DFQATT, CDR2 SNEGSKA (reference sequence). This CDR3 spans 15 amino acids. Here the CDR3 reads CSARVVRGLGNTIYF. CDR3 coding DNA: TGCAGTGCTAGAGTGGTCAGGGGGCTTGGAAACACCATATATTTT.

This clonotype was recorded many times. This sequence joins TRBV5-1 and TRBJ1-4, with D unresolved. Per the germline V gene, CDR1 is SGHRS and CDR2 is YFSETQ. The CDR3 totals 14 residues. The V end was cut by 1 base, the J end by 5 bases, with 9 bases between. In nucleotides, the CDR3 is TGCGCCAGCAGCTTGAACACCGAGAATGAAAAACTGTTTTTT. The encoded protein is CASSLNTENEKLFF.

This clonotype was seen at least ten times. The chain joins TRBV20-1 to TRBJ2-1; D may be TRBD2 (6 bases). The germline gives CDR1 DFQATT, CDR2 SNEGSKA (reference sequence). The CDR3 length is 16 residues. V was pared by 4 bases and J by 5 bases, with 21 bases between. The CDR3 DNA is TGCAGTGCTAACCCCATATCTGAGGAGCGGGACAATGAGCAGTTCTTC. Protein product: CSANPISEERDNEQFF.

The CDR3, as DNA: TGCGCCAGCAGCGAGGATGGCACTGAAGCTTTCTTT. It codes for CASSEDGTEAFF. The rearrangement links TRBV5-1 to TRBJ1-1; D uncertain. The CDR3 totals 12 residues. Trimming took 4 bases from V and 4 from J, leaving 8 bases between them. CDR1 is SGHRS and CDR2 is YFSETQ in the germline V gene.

This clonotype was counted ten times or more. The chain carries TRBV6-2 or TRBV6-3 and TRBJ1-1, with D perhaps matching TRBD1 (5 bases). The V and J ends lost 8 bases and 5 bases respectively, with 18 bases between them. Germline V lookup: CDR1 MNHEY, CDR2 SVGEGT. CDR3 length equals 14 residues. CDR3 loop: CASSWGLEGTEAFF. As DNA, the CDR3 is TGTGCCAGCTCTTGGGGACTCGAGGGTACTGAAGCTTTCTTT.

This clonotype came up many times. V and J are TRBV12-3 or TRBV12-4 and TRBJ2-5, with D perhaps TRBD2 (6 bases). This CDR3 has 16 residues. Between the trimmed V and J ends, which lost 2 bases and 2 bases, there was a span of 15 bases. CDR3 DNA sequence: TGTGCCAGCAGTTTATTGGCGGGACCCTCTCAAGAGACCCAGTACTTC. Encoded protein: CASSLLAGPSQETQYF.

The V call is TRBV30, the J call TRBJ2-7, with a possible D match to TRBD1 (5 bases). The CDR3 covers 15 residues. The V and J ends lost 1 base and 3 bases respectively, with 16 bases between them. Germline assignment: CDR1 GTSNPN and CDR2 SVGIG (reference sequence). The CDR3 protein is CAWSGVSRQSYEQYF. The CDR3 region has the DNA TGTGCCTGGAGTGGAGTTTCGAGACAGAGCTACGAGCAGTACTTC. Variable domain in full (rest from reference TRBV30 and TRBJ2-7): SQTIHQWPATLVQPVGSPLSLECTVEGTSNPNLYWYRQAAGRGLQLLFYSVGIGQISSEVPQNLSASRPQDRQFILSSKKLLLSDSGFYLCAWSGVSRQSYEQYFGPGTRLTVT.

For this clonotype: This may come from a read error, since a much larger clone is one base off. This chain joins TRBV6-5 and TRBJ2-3; D is ambiguous. This CDR3 comprises 15 residues. Per the germline V gene, CDR1 is MNHEY and CDR2 is SVGAGI. V lost 2 bases to trimming and J lost 3 bases, with 12 bases between them. The CDR3 DNA sequence: TGTGCCAGCAGTTACGATTCGGGCGTGACAGATACGCAGTATTTT. The encoded protein is CASSYDSGVTDTQYF.

Many counts were recorded for this clonotype. The V and J genes are TRBV20-1 and TRBJ2-3, with D maybe TRBD2 (6 bases). The CDR3 has 14 residues. Germline V gene lookup returns CDR1 DFQATT and CDR2 SNEGSKA (reference sequence). The CDR3 DNA is TGCAGGGCCCCTGTGGGCGGGGCGCCAGATACGCAGTATTTT. Translating gives CRAPVGGAPDTQYF.

Ten or more counts support this clonotype. V usage is TRBV5-5 and J usage is TRBJ2-1; D ambiguous. V lost 6 bases to trimming and J lost 7 bases, with 11 bases between them. In germline, CDR1 is SGHKS, CDR2 YYEKEE (reference sequence). The CDR3 covers 12 residues. CDR3 nucleotide sequence: TGTGCCAGCACCCCTCTTGGGAATGAGCAGTTCTTC. Translating it yields CASTPLGNEQFF.

This clonotype was observed a few times. The V call is TRBV3-1, the J call TRBJ1-2, with a tentative D call TRBD1 (6 bases). CDR3 length: 15 amino acids. The germline V gene encodes CDR1 LGHDT and CDR2 YNNKEL (reference sequence). V was trimmed by 1 base and J by 4 bases, leaving 13 bases between them. CDR3 sequence: CASSQAVTGGYGYTF. The CDR3 DNA sequence: TGTGCCAGCAGCCAAGCAGTGACAGGAGGCTATGGCTACACCTTC.

This clonotype showed up just a few times. J is TRBJ1-2 and V is TRBV20-1; D is unclear. CDR3 length equals 14 residues. Between the trimmed V and J ends, which lost 6 bases and 4 bases, there was a span of 18 bases. Germline V lookup: CDR1 DFQATT, CDR2 SNEGSKA (reference sequence). The CDR3 loop reads CSAPQSPHTYGYTF. The CDR3 DNA reads TGCAGTGCACCCCAGAGCCCCCACACCTATGGCTACACCTTC.

This clonotype was seen repeatedly, ten times or more. V gene TRBV7-2 combines with J gene TRBJ2-2; 13 bases map to TRBD2. Germline V lookup: CDR1 SGHTA, CDR2 FQGNSA. CDR3 length: 14 residues. Unmatched junction bases numbered 2, after V lost 7 bases and J lost 6 bases. This CDR3 reads CASTGLAGAGELFF. CDR3 nucleotides: TGTGCCAGCACCGGACTAGCGGGAGCCGGGGAGCTGTTTTTT.

This chain connects TRBV11-2 to TRBJ2-7; D unresolved. Germline V gene sequence: CDR1 SGHAT, CDR2 FQNNGV. Deletions cut 0 bases from V and 0 bases from J, with 6 bases between. The CDR3 totals 14 residues. CDR3 nucleotides: TGTGCCAGCAGCTTAGAGAGTCTCTCCTACGAGCAGTACTTC. Protein sequence: CASSLESLSYEQYF.

This clonotype was counted ten times or more. V and J are TRBV2 and TRBJ2-2; D call uncertain. Germline-derived CDR1 and CDR2 are SNHLY and FYNNEI. The CDR3 is 13 amino acids. The V and J ends lost 4 bases and 2 bases respectively, with 5 bases between them. CDR3: CASSVFNTGELFF. The CDR3 region has the DNA TGTGCCAGCAGTGTTTTCAACACCGGGGAGCTGTTTTTT.

This clonotype occurred many times. The rearrangement links TRBV20-1 to TRBJ2-3; D is undetermined. The CDR3 has 14 residues. The V gene lost 3 bases and the J gene lost 9 bases, with 19 bases spanning the gap. Germline CDR1 reads DFQATT; CDR2 reads SNEGSKA (reference sequence). The CDR3 bases are TGCAGTGCTAGTTGGTCCAGTACGCTCCGGACGCAGTATTTT. The encoded protein is CSASWSSTLRTQYF.

This clonotype was found many times. The genes are TRBV29-1 and TRBJ1-4; 7 positions match TRBD1. This CDR3 spans 13 amino acids. V lost 6 bases and J lost 3; bases outside the gene matches: 4. Germline CDR1 and CDR2: SQVTM and ANQGSEA. The CDR3 loop reads CSVRQGPNEKLFF. DNA for the CDR3: TGCAGCGTACGACAGGGCCCTAATGAAAAACTGTTTTTT.

In this sample, this clonotype turned up many times. The V and J genes are TRBV19 and TRBJ2-7; tentative D call: TRBD1 (6 bases). The germline V gene encodes CDR1 LNHDA and CDR2 SQIVND (reference sequence). V shed 7 bases and J shed 0 bases, with 10 bases lying between them. The CDR3 sequence is 13 residues long. The CDR3 coding sequence is TGTGCCAGTACCGACAGGAGCTCCTACGAGCAGTACTTC. It yields the protein CASTDRSSYEQYF.

With regard to this clonotype: No conserved phenylalanine or tryptophan is present at the end of the CDR3, so a read error is the likely explanation. No DNA is shown, since the ends of the CDR3 on it are uncertain; the CDR3 is the one TCRdb lists. This chain joins TRBV9 and TRBJ2-1; the DNA was not used to check the table's D call, TRBD1. The CDR3 is made up of 13 amino acids, end residues included. Looked up from germline, CDR1 is SGDLS and CDR2 is YYNGEE. The chain's CDR3 is CASSPPLASELFL.

This clonotype was observed a few times. The chain is built from TRBV9 and TRBJ1-3; D call uncertain. There are 12 residues in the CDR3. CDR1 is SGDLS and CDR2 is YYNGEE in the germline V gene. The ends were cut back, 4 bases at V and 4 bases at J, with 6 bases in the middle. The CDR3 protein is CASSSLGNTIYF. The DNA of the CDR3 is TGTGCCAGCAGCTCCCTGGGAAACACCATATATTTT.

This clonotype was counted at least ten times. V gene TRBV20-1 combines with J gene TRBJ1-2; D perhaps matches TRBD1 (6 bases). Trimming cost V 0 bases and J 2 bases, with 13 bases left between them. The CDR3 loop spans 15 amino acids. Germline V gene sequence: CDR1 DFQATT, CDR2 SNEGSKA (reference sequence). The CDR3 DNA follows: TGCAGTGCTAGAGATTTTAGGGGGGACAACTATGGCTACACCTTC. As protein: CSARDFRGDNYGYTF.

This clonotype appeared many times. The chain links TRBV20-1 to TRBJ2-7; no clear D gene. With 5 bases removed from V and 4 bases from J, the gap between germline ends came to 15 bases. The CDR3 consists of 13 residues. Germline CDR1 is DFQATT and CDR2 is SNEGSKA (reference sequence). The CDR3: CSAPMPVTYEQYF. In DNA, the CDR3 is TGCAGTGCTCCCATGCCAGTTACGTACGAGCAGTACTTC.

This clonotype turned up a few times. This chain connects TRBV7-8 to TRBJ1-2, with 12 bases fitting TRBD1. CDR3 length: 17 amino acids. Germline V lookup: CDR1 SGHVS, CDR2 FQNEAQ. V gave up 2 bases and J gave up 2 bases; unmatched junction bases: 6. CDR3 bases: TGTGCCAGCAGCTTATCCGGGACAGGGGGCCTCAACTATGGCTACACCTTC. It specifies CASSLSGTGGLNYGYTF. Using reference TRBV7-8 and TRBJ1-2 for the parts outside the CDR3, the full variable domain is GAGVSQSPRYKVAKRGQDVALRCDPISGHVSLFWYQQALGQGPEFLTYFQNEAQLDKSGLPSDRFFAERPEGSVSTLKIQRTQQEDSAVYLCASSLSGTGGLNYGYTFGSGTRLTVV.